The text below deals with one TCR beta chain. The CDR3 extends over 14 amino acids. Germline-derived CDR1 and CDR2 are MNHEY and SVGEGT. The ends were cut back, 0 bases at V and 2 bases at J, with 7 bases in the middle. This sample was included in a study of identical twins. TCRdb fed the 5' RACE reads into MiXCR, producing one record per CDR3 protein. The table records about 810,000 distinct CDR3 sequences, approximately 13% of them present only once. These sequences were also reported in another study, on yellow fever vaccine responses in identical twins.

This chain links TRBV6-2 or TRBV6-3 with TRBJ1-2, with D unclear. This receptor was taken from a woman aged 18-35 years in good health. Sequenced input: PBMCs. CDR3 bases: TGTGCCAGCAGTTACTCGATGCCCAACTATGGCTACACCTTC. This gives the protein CASSYSMPNYGYTF.